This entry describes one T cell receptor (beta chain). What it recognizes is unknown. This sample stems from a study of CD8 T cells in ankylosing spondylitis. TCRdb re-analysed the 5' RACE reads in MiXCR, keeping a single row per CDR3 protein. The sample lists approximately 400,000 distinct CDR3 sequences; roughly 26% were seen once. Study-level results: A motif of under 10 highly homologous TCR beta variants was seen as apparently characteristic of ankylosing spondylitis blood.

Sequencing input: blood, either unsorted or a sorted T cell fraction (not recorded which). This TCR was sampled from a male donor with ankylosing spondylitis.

The CDR3 DNA reads TGTGCCAGCATCCAAGGAGCGGACGCGAACACCGGGGAGCTGTTTTTT. Translated, it gives CASIQGADANTGELFF. This chain uses TRBV6-1 with TRBJ2-2, with TRBD2 as a possible D gene (5 bases). CDR1 and CDR2 (germline): MNHNS, SASEGT. The CDR3 has 16 amino acids. Trimming cost V 7 bases and J 0 bases, with 15 bases left between them.